The rows below give T cell receptor beta chains drawn from one sample of a study of spatial heterogeneity in lung cancer. MiXCR was run by TCRdb on the 5' RACE reads, yielding one entry per CDR3 protein. The sample lists fewer than 100,000 distinct CDR3 sequences; around 19% were seen once. The source material was PBMCs, sampled at follow-up. These receptors were obtained from a male donor with early-stage non-small cell lung cancer. The CDR3 runs from the conserved cysteine through the conserved F or W. Each record gives: CDR3 protein, CDR3 DNA, V gene, J gene, D gene, clone size. D genes are given only for firm matches. Expanded clones are given a class, and other clones once, few, many or no size at all.

CDR3aa: CASSWAGINQPQHF
CDR3nt: TGTGCCAGTAGTTGGGCAGGGATAAATCAGCCCCAGCATTTT
v_gene: TRBV19
j_gene: TRBJ1-5
d_gene: NA
abundance: few

CDR3aa: CASTRGTSGMFSYEQYF
CDR3nt: TGTGCCAGCACCCGGGGGACTAGCGGGATGTTTTCCTACGAGCAGTACTTC
v_gene: TRBV6-6
j_gene: TRBJ2-7
d_gene: TRBD2
abundance: NA

CDR3aa: CAISDPSGGQETQYF
CDR3nt: TGTGCCATCAGTGACCCCTCAGGGGGCCAAGAGACCCAGTACTTC
v_gene: TRBV10-3
j_gene: TRBJ2-5
d_gene: TRBD1
abundance: few

CDR3aa: CASSFGIGELFF
CDR3nt: TGTGCCAGCAGCTTCGGTATCGGGGAGCTGTTTTTT
v_gene: TRBV7-6
j_gene: TRBJ2-2
d_gene: NA
abundance: many

CDR3aa: CASRPHSPRDYNSPLHF
CDR3nt: TGCGCCAGCAGGCCCCACAGCCCGAGGGACTATAATTCACCCCTCCACTTT
v_gene: TRBV10-2
j_gene: TRBJ1-6
d_gene: NA
abundance: NA

CDR3aa: CSVSRGSDGELFF
CDR3nt: TGCAGCGTGTCGAGGGGTTCGGACGGGGAGCTGTTTTTT
v_gene: TRBV29-1
j_gene: TRBJ2-2
d_gene: NA
abundance: NA

CDR3aa: CAWTQDRTGGYTF
CDR3nt: TGTGCCTGGACCCAGGACAGGACAGGCGGCTACACCTTC
v_gene: TRBV30
j_gene: TRBJ1-2
d_gene: TRBD1
abundance: few

CDR3aa: CASSSEREEQFF
CDR3nt: TGTGCCAGCAGCTCTGAGCGGGAGGAGCAGTTCTTC
v_gene: TRBV7-9
j_gene: TRBJ2-1
d_gene: TRBD2
abundance: NA

CDR3aa: CSANKGTVGNEQYF
CDR3nt: TGCAGTGCTAACAAAGGGACAGTTGGCAACGAGCAGTACTTC
v_gene: TRBV20-1
j_gene: TRBJ2-7
d_gene: TRBD1
abundance: many

CDR3aa: CASKSDRQANYGYTF
CDR3nt: TGTGCCAGTAAATCGGATCGGCAGGCTAACTATGGCTACACCTTC
v_gene: TRBV19
j_gene: TRBJ1-2
d_gene: NA
abundance: few

CDR3aa: CSAATATKNIQYF
CDR3nt: TGCAGTGCTGCGACAGCCACCAAAAACATTCAGTACTTC
v_gene: TRBV20-1
j_gene: TRBJ2-4
d_gene: NA
abundance: NA

CDR3aa: CSARDETGELFF
CDR3nt: TGCAGTGCTAGAGATGAAACCGGGGAGCTGTTTTTT
v_gene: TRBV20-1
j_gene: TRBJ2-2
d_gene: NA
abundance: many

CDR3aa: CASSGLYGAGGSDTQYF
CDR3nt: TGCGCCAGCAGTGGACTGTATGGGGCGGGGGGTTCAGATACGCAGTATTTT
v_gene: TRBV10-2
j_gene: TRBJ2-3
d_gene: TRBD2
abundance: few

CDR3aa: CASSLRDGGLNYGYTF
CDR3nt: TGCGCCAGCAGCTTAAGGGACGGAGGGTTAAACTATGGCTACACCTTC
v_gene: TRBV5-1
j_gene: TRBJ1-2
d_gene: NA
abundance: NA

CDR3aa: CASEPRNQETQYF
CDR3nt: TGTGCCAGCGAGCCAAGAAACCAAGAGACCCAGTACTTC
v_gene: TRBV3-1
j_gene: TRBJ2-5
d_gene: NA
abundance: few

CDR3aa: CATIGTGNNQPQHF
CDR3nt: TGTGCCACCATCGGGACAGGGAACAATCAGCCCCAGCATTTT
v_gene: TRBV19
j_gene: TRBJ1-5
d_gene: TRBD1
abundance: few

CDR3aa: CASSLTSGGMAQYF
CDR3nt: TGTGCCAGCAGCTTGACTAGCGGGGGGATGGCGCAGTATTTT
v_gene: TRBV7-9
j_gene: TRBJ2-3
d_gene: TRBD2
abundance: few

CDR3aa: CASSTTQQFNTEAFF
CDR3nt: TGTGCCAGCAGTACCACACAACAGTTTAACACTGAAGCTTTCTTT
v_gene: TRBV6-5
j_gene: TRBJ1-1
d_gene: NA
abundance: NA

CDR3aa: CASSKGTGGYNEQFF
CDR3nt: TGTGCCAGCAGCAAAGGGACAGGGGGCTACAATGAGCAGTTCTTC
v_gene: TRBV7-8
j_gene: TRBJ2-1
d_gene: TRBD1
abundance: NA

CDR3aa: CASSEARLGGLDNEQFF
CDR3nt: TGTGCCAGCAGTGAAGCGAGATTGGGGGGACTCGACAATGAGCAGTTCTTC
v_gene: TRBV2
j_gene: TRBJ2-1
d_gene: NA
abundance: NA

CDR3aa: CASSYSTGLVSGANVLTF
CDR3nt: TGTGCCAGCAGTTACTCGACGGGACTTGTCTCTGGGGCCAACGTCCTGACTTTC
v_gene: TRBV6-5
j_gene: TRBJ2-6
d_gene: NA
abundance: few

CDR3aa: CASGLTTTGGGETQYF
CDR3nt: TGTGCTAGTGGTTTGACTACGACAGGGGGCGGCGAGACCCAGTACTTC
v_gene: TRBV12-5
j_gene: TRBJ2-5
d_gene: TRBD1
abundance: few

CDR3aa: CASSLDGRTNEKLFF
CDR3nt: TGCGCCAGCAGCTTGGACGGTAGAACTAATGAAAAACTGTTTTTT
v_gene: TRBV5-1
j_gene: TRBJ1-4
d_gene: NA
abundance: NA

CDR3aa: CASTHAGFNVNEQFF
CDR3nt: TGTGCCAGCACCCATGCGGGGTTTAATGTCAATGAGCAGTTCTTC
v_gene: TRBV6-1
j_gene: TRBJ2-1
d_gene: NA
abundance: many

CDR3aa: CSVAGPEDYGYTF
CDR3nt: TGCAGCGTTGCCGGGCCTGAGGACTATGGCTACACCTTC
v_gene: TRBV29-1
j_gene: TRBJ1-2
d_gene: NA
abundance: medium-sized

CDR3aa: CASSQSVSSTLTGELFF
CDR3nt: TGCGCCAGCAGCCAATCAGTCAGCAGTACACTCACCGGGGAGCTGTTTTTT
v_gene: TRBV4-3
j_gene: TRBJ2-2
d_gene: NA
abundance: NA

CDR3aa: CSGQGVRETQYF
CDR3nt: TGCAGTGGACAGGGGGTTCGGGAGACCCAGTACTTC
v_gene: TRBV20-1
j_gene: TRBJ2-5
d_gene: TRBD1
abundance: few

CDR3aa: CASSLDGRYQPQHF
CDR3nt: TGTGCCAGCAGCTTAGATGGGCGATATCAGCCCCAGCATTTT
v_gene: TRBV7-9
j_gene: TRBJ1-5
d_gene: NA
abundance: few

CDR3aa: CSARSTGGFKTQYF
CDR3nt: TGCAGTGCTAGGTCTACAGGGGGCTTCAAGACCCAGTACTTC
v_gene: TRBV20-1
j_gene: TRBJ2-5
d_gene: TRBD1
abundance: NA

CDR3aa: CAISESHDRGPLNTEAFF
CDR3nt: TGTGCCATCAGTGAGTCACATGACAGGGGGCCCCTGAACACTGAAGCTTTCTTT
v_gene: TRBV10-3
j_gene: TRBJ1-1
d_gene: TRBD1
abundance: many

CDR3aa: CASSHGDNEQFF
CDR3nt: TGCGCCAGCAGCCACGGGGACAATGAGCAGTTCTTC
v_gene: TRBV4-1
j_gene: TRBJ2-1
d_gene: NA
abundance: NA

CDR3aa: CSVALVPLTSYTEAFF
CDR3nt: TGCAGCGTTGCCTTGGTCCCTCTGACAAGTTACACTGAAGCTTTCTTT
v_gene: TRBV29-1
j_gene: TRBJ1-1
d_gene: NA
abundance: NA

CDR3aa: CASSSGYTGELFF
CDR3nt: TGTGCCAGCAGTTCCGGGTACACCGGGGAGCTGTTTTTT
v_gene: TRBV12-3/TRBV12-4
j_gene: TRBJ2-2
d_gene: NA
abundance: NA

CDR3aa: CASSFEGLNTEAFF
CDR3nt: TGTGCCAGCAGTTTTGAGGGGTTGAACACTGAAGCTTTCTTT
v_gene: TRBV12-3/TRBV12-4
j_gene: TRBJ1-1
d_gene: NA
abundance: NA

CDR3aa: CSARIQTTRATEAFF
CDR3nt: TGCAGTGCTAGGATCCAGACGACCCGGGCCACTGAAGCTTTCTTT
v_gene: TRBV20-1
j_gene: TRBJ1-1
d_gene: NA
abundance: NA

CDR3aa: CASGDTLQFF
CDR3nt: TGTGCCTCGGGGGATACTCTGCAGTTCTTC
v_gene: TRBV3-1
j_gene: TRBJ2-1
d_gene: NA
abundance: NA

CDR3aa: CASSLRTGPWGETQYF
CDR3nt: TGTGCCAGCAGTCTACGTACAGGTCCTTGGGGAGAGACCCAGTACTTC
v_gene: TRBV9
j_gene: TRBJ2-5
d_gene: NA
abundance: NA

CDR3aa: CASSLAPGPNTEAFF
CDR3nt: TGTGCCAGCAGCTTAGCTCCAGGGCCGAACACTGAAGCTTTCTTT
v_gene: TRBV7-8
j_gene: TRBJ1-1
d_gene: NA
abundance: few

CDR3aa: CSVGNPGANVLTF
CDR3nt: TGCAGCGTTGGCAACCCTGGGGCCAACGTCCTGACTTTC
v_gene: TRBV29-1
j_gene: TRBJ2-6
d_gene: NA
abundance: NA

CDR3aa: CSASQGGGDNEQFF
CDR3nt: TGCAGTGCTTCTCAGGGGGGGGGTGACAATGAGCAGTTCTTC
v_gene: TRBV20-1
j_gene: TRBJ2-1
d_gene: NA
abundance: few

CDR3aa: CASSYALGSNQPQHF
CDR3nt: TGTGCCAGCAGTTACGCCCTGGGGAGCAATCAGCCCCAGCATTTT
v_gene: TRBV6-2/TRBV6-3
j_gene: TRBJ1-5
d_gene: NA
abundance: few

CDR3aa: CASSLQGSNQPQHF
CDR3nt: TGTGCCAGCAGCTTGCAGGGTAGCAATCAGCCCCAGCATTTT
v_gene: TRBV11-2
j_gene: TRBJ1-5
d_gene: NA
abundance: many

CDR3aa: CASSWTDTQYF
CDR3nt: TGCGCCAGCAGCTGGACCGATACGCAGTATTTT
v_gene: TRBV5-1
j_gene: TRBJ2-3
d_gene: NA
abundance: few

CDR3aa: CASSYPGQPQHF
CDR3nt: TGTGCCAGCAGTTATCCTGGACAGCCCCAGCATTTT
v_gene: TRBV6-2/TRBV6-3
j_gene: TRBJ1-5
d_gene: NA
abundance: many

CDR3aa: CASSKVGDRGTF
CDR3nt: TGTGCCAGCAGCAAGGTCGGGGACAGAGGCACCTTC
v_gene: TRBV11-1
j_gene: TRBJ1-2
d_gene: TRBD1
abundance: few